The source of this TCR beta chain is a study of CD8 T cells in ankylosing spondylitis. CDR3 length equals 18 residues. With 9 bases clipped from V and 3 bases from J, the junction kept 17 bases outside the gene matches. The germline CDR1 and CDR2 sequences are MNHNS and SASEGT. In this sample, this clonotype turned up a few times. One entry per CDR3 protein, called by TCRdb with MiXCR from the 5' RACE reads. Altogether 250,000 to 400,000 distinct CDR3 sequences are present, 11% being singletons, with the ten largest covering roughly 9.1%. The chain has TRBV6-1 and TRBJ1-6; 7 positions match TRBD1. Material: blood, either unsorted or a sorted T cell fraction (not recorded which). This receptor was taken from a female donor with ankylosing spondylitis or in good health (not recorded which). The CDR3 loop is CASTIFYTGASYNSPLHF. For the CDR3, the DNA is TGTGCCAGTACGATCTTCTATACAGGGGCCAGCTATAATTCACCCCTCCACTTT.